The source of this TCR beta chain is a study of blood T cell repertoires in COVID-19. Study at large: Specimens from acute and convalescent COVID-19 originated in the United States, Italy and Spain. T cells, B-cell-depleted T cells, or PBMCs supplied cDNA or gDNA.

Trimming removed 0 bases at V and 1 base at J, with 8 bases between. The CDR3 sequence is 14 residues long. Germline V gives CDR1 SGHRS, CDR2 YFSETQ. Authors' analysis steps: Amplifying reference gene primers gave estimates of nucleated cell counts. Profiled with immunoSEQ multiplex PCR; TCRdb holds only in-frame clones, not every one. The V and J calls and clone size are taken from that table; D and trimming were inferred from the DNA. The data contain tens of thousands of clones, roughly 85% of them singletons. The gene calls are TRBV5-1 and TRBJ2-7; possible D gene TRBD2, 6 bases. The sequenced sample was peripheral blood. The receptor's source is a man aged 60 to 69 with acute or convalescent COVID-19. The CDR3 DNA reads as TGCGCCAGCAGCTTGGGGACTACTTCCTACGAGCAGTACTTC. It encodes CASSLGTTSYEQYF.